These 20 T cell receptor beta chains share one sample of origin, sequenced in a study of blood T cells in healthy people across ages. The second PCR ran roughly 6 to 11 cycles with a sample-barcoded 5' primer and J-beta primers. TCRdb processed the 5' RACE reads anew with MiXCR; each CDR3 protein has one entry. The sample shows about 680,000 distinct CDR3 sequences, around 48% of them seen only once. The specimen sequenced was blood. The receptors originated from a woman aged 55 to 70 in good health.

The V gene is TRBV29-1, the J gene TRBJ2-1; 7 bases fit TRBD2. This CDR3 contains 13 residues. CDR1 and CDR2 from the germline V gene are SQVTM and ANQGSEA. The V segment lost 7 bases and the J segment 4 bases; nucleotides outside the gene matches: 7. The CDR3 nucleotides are TGCAGCGGCCGGGACTATACTTACAATGAGCAGTTCTTC. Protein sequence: CSGRDYTYNEQFF.

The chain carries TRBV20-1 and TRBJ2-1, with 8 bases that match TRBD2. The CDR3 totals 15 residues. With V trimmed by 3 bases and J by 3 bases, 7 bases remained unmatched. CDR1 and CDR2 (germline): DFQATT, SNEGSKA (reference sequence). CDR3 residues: CSARKTGLDYNEQFF. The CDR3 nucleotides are TGCAGTGCTAGGAAAACGGGACTAGACTACAATGAGCAGTTCTTC.

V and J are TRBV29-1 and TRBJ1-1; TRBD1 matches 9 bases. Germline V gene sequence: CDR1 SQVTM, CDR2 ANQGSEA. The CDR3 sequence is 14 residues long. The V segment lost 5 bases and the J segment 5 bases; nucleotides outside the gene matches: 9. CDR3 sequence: CSVQQTGGNTEAFF. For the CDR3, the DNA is TGCAGCGTTCAACAAACAGGGGGCAATACTGAAGCTTTCTTT.

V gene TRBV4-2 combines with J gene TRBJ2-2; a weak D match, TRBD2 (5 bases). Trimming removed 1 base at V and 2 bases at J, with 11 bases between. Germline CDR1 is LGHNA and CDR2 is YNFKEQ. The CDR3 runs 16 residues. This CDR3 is CASSQGERSNTGELFF. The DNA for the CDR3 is TGTGCCAGCAGCCAAGGGGAGAGGTCAAACACCGGGGAGCTGTTTTTT.

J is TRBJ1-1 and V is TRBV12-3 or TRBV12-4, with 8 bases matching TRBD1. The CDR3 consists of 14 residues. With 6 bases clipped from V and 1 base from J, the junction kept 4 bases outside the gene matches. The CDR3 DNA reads TGTGCCAGCAGGCGACAGGGGTCGAACACTGAAGCTTTCTTT. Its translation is CASRRQGSNTEAFF.

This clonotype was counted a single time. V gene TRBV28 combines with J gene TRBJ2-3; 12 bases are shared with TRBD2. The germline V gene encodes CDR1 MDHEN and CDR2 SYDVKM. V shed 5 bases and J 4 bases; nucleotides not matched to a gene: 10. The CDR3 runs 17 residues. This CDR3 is CASSTISLAGGADTQYF. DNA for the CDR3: TGTGCCAGCAGTACCATTTCTCTAGCGGGAGGGGCAGATACGCAGTATTTT.

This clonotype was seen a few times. CDR3 region: CASGGYTF. The CDR3, as DNA: TGTGCCAGCGGTGGCTACACCTTC. V and J are TRBV6-6 and TRBJ1-2; no clear D gene. Per germline, CDR1 MNHNY and CDR2 SVGAGI (reference sequence). The CDR3 is 8 amino acids. Trimming stripped 8 bases from V and 7 bases from J, with 2 bases between.

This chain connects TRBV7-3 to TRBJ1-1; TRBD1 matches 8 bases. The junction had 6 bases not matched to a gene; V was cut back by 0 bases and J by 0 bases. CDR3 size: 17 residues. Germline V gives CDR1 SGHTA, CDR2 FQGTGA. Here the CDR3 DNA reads TGTGCCAGCAGCTTAACGGAGGGACAGGTGATGAACACTGAAGCTTTCTTT. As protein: CASSLTEGQVMNTEAFF.

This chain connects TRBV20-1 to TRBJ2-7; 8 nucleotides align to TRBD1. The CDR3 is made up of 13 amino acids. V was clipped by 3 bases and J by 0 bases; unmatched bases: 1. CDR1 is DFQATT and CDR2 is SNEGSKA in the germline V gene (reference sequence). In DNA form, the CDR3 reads TGCAGTGCTAGGGGACAGGACTCCTACGAGCAGTACTTC. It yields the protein CSARGQDSYEQYF.

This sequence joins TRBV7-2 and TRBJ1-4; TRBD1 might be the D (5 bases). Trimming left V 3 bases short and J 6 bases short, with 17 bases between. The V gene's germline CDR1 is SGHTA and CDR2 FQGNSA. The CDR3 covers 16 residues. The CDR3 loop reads CASSFNRPAGDEKLFF. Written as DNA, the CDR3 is TGTGCCAGCAGCTTTAACAGGCCGGCCGGGGATGAAAAACTGTTTTTT.

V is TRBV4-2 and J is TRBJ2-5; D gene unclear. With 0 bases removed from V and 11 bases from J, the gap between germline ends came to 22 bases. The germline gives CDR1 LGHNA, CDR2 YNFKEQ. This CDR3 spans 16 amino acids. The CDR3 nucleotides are TGTGCCAGCAGCCAAGACCCGGGCCTTGTGGCCAATGAGCAGTACTTC. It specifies CASSQDPGLVANEQYF.

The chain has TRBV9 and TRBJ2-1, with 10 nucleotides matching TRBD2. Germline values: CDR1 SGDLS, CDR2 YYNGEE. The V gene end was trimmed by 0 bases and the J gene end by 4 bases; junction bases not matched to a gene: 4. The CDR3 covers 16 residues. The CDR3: CASSVETSGLYNEQFF. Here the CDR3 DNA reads TGTGCCAGCAGCGTAGAGACTAGCGGGTTATACAATGAGCAGTTCTTC. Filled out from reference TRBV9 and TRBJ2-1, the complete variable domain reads DSGVTQTPKHLITATGQRVTLRCSPRSGDLSVYWYQQSLDQGLQFLIQYYNGEERAKGNILERFSAQQFPDLHSELNLSSLELGDSALYFCASSVETSGLYNEQFFGPGTRLTVL.

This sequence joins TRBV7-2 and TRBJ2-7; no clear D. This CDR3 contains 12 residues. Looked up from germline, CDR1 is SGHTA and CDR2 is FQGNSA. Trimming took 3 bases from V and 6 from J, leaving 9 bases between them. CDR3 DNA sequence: TGTGCCAGCAGCTTGTCGGGCCCCGAGCAGTACTTC. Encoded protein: CASSLSGPEQYF.

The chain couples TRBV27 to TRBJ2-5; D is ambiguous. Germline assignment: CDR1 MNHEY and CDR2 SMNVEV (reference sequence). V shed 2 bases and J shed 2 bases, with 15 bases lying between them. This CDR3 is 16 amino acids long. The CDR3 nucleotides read TGTGCCAGCAGTTTACGGTCGGTAACTCCACAAGAGACCCAGTACTTC. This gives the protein CASSLRSVTPQETQYF.

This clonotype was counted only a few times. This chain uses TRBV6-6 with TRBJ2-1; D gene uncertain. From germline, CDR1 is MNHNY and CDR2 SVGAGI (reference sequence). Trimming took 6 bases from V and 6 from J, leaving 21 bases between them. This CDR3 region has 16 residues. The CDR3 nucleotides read TGTGCCAGCAGCCTAACCGGGTCCCCCACGGCCAATGAGCAGTTCTTC. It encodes CASSLTGSPTANEQFF.

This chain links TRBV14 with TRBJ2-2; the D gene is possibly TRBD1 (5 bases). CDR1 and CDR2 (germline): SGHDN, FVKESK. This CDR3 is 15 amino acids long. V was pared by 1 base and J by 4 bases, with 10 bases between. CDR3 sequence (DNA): TGTGCCAGCAGCCAAGTACAGGTGATCACCGGGGAGCTGTTTTTT. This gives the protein CASSQVQVITGELFF.

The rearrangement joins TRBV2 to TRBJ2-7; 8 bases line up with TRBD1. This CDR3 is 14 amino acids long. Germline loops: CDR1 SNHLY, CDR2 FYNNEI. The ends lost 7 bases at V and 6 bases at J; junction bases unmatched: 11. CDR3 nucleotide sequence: TGTGCCAGCAAAGTAGGAGACAGGGGTCGCGAGCAGTACTTC. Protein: CASKVGDRGREQYF.

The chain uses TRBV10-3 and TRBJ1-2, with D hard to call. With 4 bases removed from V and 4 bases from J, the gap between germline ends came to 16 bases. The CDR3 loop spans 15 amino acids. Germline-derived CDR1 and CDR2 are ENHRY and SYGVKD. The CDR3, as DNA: TGTGCCATCAGTGGCCCAGAAGGAGGCTCCTATGGCTACACCTTC. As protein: CAISGPEGGSYGYTF.

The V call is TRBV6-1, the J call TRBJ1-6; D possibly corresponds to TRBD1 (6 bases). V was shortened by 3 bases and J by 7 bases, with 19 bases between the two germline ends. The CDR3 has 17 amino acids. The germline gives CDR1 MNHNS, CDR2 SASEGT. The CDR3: CASSDRLGAEQNSPLHF. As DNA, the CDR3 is TGTGCCAGCAGTGATCGTTTGGGGGCGGAACAGAATTCACCCCTCCACTTT.

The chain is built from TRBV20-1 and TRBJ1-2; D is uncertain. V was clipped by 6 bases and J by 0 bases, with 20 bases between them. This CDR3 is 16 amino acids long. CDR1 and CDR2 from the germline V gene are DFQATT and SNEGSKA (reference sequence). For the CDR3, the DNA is TGCAGTGCACAGAGAGTCCGGCGCAGAGCTAACTATGGCTACACCTTC. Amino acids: CSAQRVRRRANYGYTF.